The rows below give T cell receptor beta chains drawn from one sample of a study of lymphopenia after photon versus proton radiotherapy. TCRdb's copy holds only in-frame clones and misses some; the assay was immunoSEQ multiplex PCR. The data contain tens of thousands of clones, 75% to 90% of them singletons. Sequenced here: peripheral blood, sampled from a patient treated with proton-based radiotherapy. The receptor set was obtained from an elderly man with esophageal cancer. Each CDR3 is given with its conserved first and last residue. Fields, in order: D gene, J gene, clone size, V gene, CDR3 protein, CDR3 DNA. D genes are given only for firm matches. Clone size, where shown, is once, few, many, or a class for clones that have expanded.

TRBD1 | TRBJ1-6 | NA | TRBV9 | CASSVGGTGNSPLHF | TGTGCCAGCAGCGTAGGGGGGACAGGAAATTCACCCCTCCACTTT
NA | TRBJ1-1 | once | TRBV7-9 | CASSLTMSDSQAFF | TGTGCCAGCAGCTTAACCATGTCGGACAGCCAAGCTTTCTTT
NA | TRBJ1-1 | NA | TRBV6-4 | CASSDSAGSSSEAFF | TGTGCCAGCAGTGACAGTGCAGGGTCGAGTTCTGAAGCTTTCTTT
NA | TRBJ1-6 | NA | TRBV30 | CAWTIGVENSPLHF | TGTGCCTGGACGATTGGGGTCGAGAATTCACCCCTCCACTTT
NA | TRBJ1-2 | NA | TRBV6-6 | CASKARYGYTF | TGTGCCAGCAAGGCGCGCTATGGCTACACCTTC
NA | TRBJ1-3 | NA | TRBV4-3 | CASSQDGGIAGNTIYF | TGCGCCAGCAGCCAAGATGGGGGTATAGCTGGAAACACCATATATTTT
TRBD1 | TRBJ2-2 | once | TRBV19 | CASSRLQGAGAGELFF | TGTGCCAGTAGTAGATTACAGGGGGCGGGGGCCGGGGAGCTGTTTTTT
TRBD1 | TRBJ2-5 | NA | TRBV5-4 | CATQTGNQETQYF | TGTGCCACCCAGACAGGGAACCAAGAGACCCAGTACTTC
NA | TRBJ2-7 | NA | TRBV27 | CASSLSYGYEQYF | TGTGCCAGCAGTCTATCGTACGGATACGAGCAGTACTTC
NA | TRBJ2-1 | NA | TRBV7-9 | CASSHHRDTYNEQFF | TGTGCCAGCAGCCACCACCGGGACACCTACAATGAGCAGTTCTTC
TRBD1 | TRBJ1-3 | NA | TRBV30 | CAWGTGLSGNTIYF | TGTGCCTGGGGGACAGGCCTCTCTGGAAACACCATATATTTT
NA | TRBJ1-1 | NA | TRBV9 | CASSVVAGTNTEAFF | TGTGCCAGCAGCGTAGTCGCAGGGACAAACACTGAAGCTTTCTTT
TRBD1 | TRBJ1-5 | NA | TRBV5-5 | CASSWGPGQAVQPQHF | TGTGCCAGCAGCTGGGGCCCGGGACAGGCCGTGCAGCCCCAGCATTTT
NA | TRBJ2-3 | NA | TRBV7-2 | CASSSNPFTEDTQYF | TGTGCCAGCAGCTCCAATCCTTTCACAGAGGATACGCAGTATTTT
TRBD1 | TRBJ2-2 | NA | TRBV5-6 | CASGQGAGTGELFF | TGTGCCAGCGGACAGGGGGCGGGCACCGGGGAGCTGTTTTTT
TRBD1 | TRBJ2-7 | NA | TRBV19 | CASSTRTGTNYEQYF | TGTGCCAGTAGTACCCGGACAGGGACCAACTACGAGCAGTACTTC
NA | TRBJ1-2 | NA | TRBV7-2 | CASNGLGQGFGYTF | TGTGCCAGCAATGGTCTGGGGCAGGGCTTTGGCTACACCTTC
NA | TRBJ1-3 | once | TRBV5-4 | CASSLGGTIISGNTIYF | TGTGCCAGCAGCTTGGGAGGGACAATCATCTCTGGAAACACCATATATTTT
NA | TRBJ1-6 | NA | TRBV6-1 | CASRLNDGAPLHF | TGTGCCAGCAGATTAAACGACGGGGCACCCCTCCACTTT
NA | TRBJ1-4 | NA | TRBV27 | CASSLAQFNEKLFF | TGTGCCAGCAGTTTAGCCCAGTTTAATGAAAAACTGTTTTTT
TRBD1 | TRBJ2-2 | NA | TRBV5-1 | CASSLYGTGLSGELFF | TGCGCCAGCAGCTTGTATGGGACAGGGTTATCCGGGGAGCTGTTTTTT
TRBD1 | TRBJ2-7 | NA | TRBV19 | CASSMTGGPYEQYF | TGTGCCAGTAGTATGACAGGGGGCCCCTACGAGCAGTACTTC
NA | TRBJ1-1 | NA | TRBV19 | CASTLGNTEAFF | TGTGCCAGTACTTTGGGAAACACTGAAGCTTTCTTT
TRBD2 | TRBJ2-1 | NA | TRBV29-1 | CSDLLAGASNEQFF | TGCAGCGATTTACTAGCGGGGGCTTCGAATGAGCAGTTCTTC